This entry concerns a single T cell receptor (beta chain). The table came from immunoSEQ multiplex PCR; TCRdb's copy has only in-frame clones and leaves some out. The top ten clones hold around 1.8% of a sample with 75,000 to 100,000 clones, under 90% of them seen once. The data stem from a study of OX40 agonist ivuxolimab in advanced cancers. Study summary: In this cohort, patients received ivuxolimab, an agonistic anti-OX40 (CD134) antibody. Patients undergoing dose escalation presented with hepatocellular carcinoma, melanoma, renal cell or head and neck cancer.

This sample comprised CD4+ or CD8+ T cells sorted from blood, obtained in a trial of the OX40 agonist ivuxolimab. The receptor's source is an adult with an advanced solid tumor such as melanoma, head and neck, liver or kidney cancer.

The CDR3 region is CASSTGTGYGYTF. In DNA form, the CDR3 reads TGTGCCAGCAGCACCGGGACAGGGTATGGCTACACCTTC. The chain uses TRBV5-4 and TRBJ1-2, with 9 bases aligning to TRBD1. The V gene end was trimmed by 4 bases and the J gene end by 5 bases; junction bases not matched to a gene: 3. This CDR3 spans 13 amino acids. The germline gives CDR1 SGHNT, CDR2 YYREEE (reference sequence).